This T cell receptor (beta chain) stems from a study of Graves' ophthalmopathy and Graves' hyperthyroidism. Scientists amplified the TCR beta CDR3 regions from RNA transcripts. HTBI primers were used in a first-round RT-PCR, which preceded a second-round multiplex PCR. Each CDR3 protein gets one entry after TCRdb re-called the multiplex PCR reads with MiXCR. The top ten clones hold over 7.5% of a sample with about 210,000 distinct CDR3 sequences, roughly 29% of them seen once. CDR3 length: 15 amino acids. Germline V gene lookup returns CDR1 SGHAT and CDR2 FQNNGV. Trimming removed 2 bases from V and 2 bases from J, with 12 bases in between. Other autoimmune diseases, uncontrolled infections, pregnancy and lactation each led to patient exclusion. This clonotype was seen many times. Its cognate antigen is unknown. Overall study findings and caveats: Blood contained most expanded thyroid clonotypes exceeding 0.001 frequency.

The sequence derives from a man aged 50-60 years with Graves' ophthalmopathy. The chain employs TRBV11-2 and TRBJ1-1; unclear D gene. The material sequenced was peripheral blood. The CDR3 sequence: CASSLSPAKNTEAFF. The CDR3 nucleotides read TGTGCCAGCAGCTTAAGTCCGGCCAAAAACACTGAAGCTTTCTTT.